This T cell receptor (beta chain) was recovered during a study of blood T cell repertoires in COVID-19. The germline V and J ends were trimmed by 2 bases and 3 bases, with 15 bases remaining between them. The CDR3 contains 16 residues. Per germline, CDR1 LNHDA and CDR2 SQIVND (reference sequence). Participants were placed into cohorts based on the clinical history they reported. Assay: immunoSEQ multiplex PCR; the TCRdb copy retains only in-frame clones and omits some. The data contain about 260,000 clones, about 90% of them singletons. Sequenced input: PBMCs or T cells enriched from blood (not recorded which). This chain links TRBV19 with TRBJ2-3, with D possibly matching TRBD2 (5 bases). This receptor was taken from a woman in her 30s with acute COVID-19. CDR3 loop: CASSIISVGETDTQYF. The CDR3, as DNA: TGTGCCAGTAGTATAATTTCCGTGGGAGAGACAGATACGCAGTATTTT.